This entry lists 4 T cell receptor beta chains sequenced from one sample in a study of shared clonotypes between healthy human individuals. Measured with immunoSEQ multiplex PCR; TCRdb has only the in-frame clones, and not every one. The data show approximately 940,000 clones, approximately 80% seen once. The sequenced sample was memory CD4+ T cells sorted from blood. The subset was: CD45RA-negative fraction. These receptors all come from a man between 18 and 35 years old in good health.

This clone was counted a few times. The genes are TRBV19 and TRBJ2-1, with TRBD2 matching over 10 bases. Per germline, CDR1 LNHDA and CDR2 SQIVND (reference sequence). The CDR3 consists of 18 residues. Trimming took 5 bases from V and 7 from J; bases not matched to a gene: 17. Here the CDR3 reads CASSPPPGLASFSNEQFF. In nucleotides, the CDR3 is TGTGCCAGTAGTCCACCCCCGGGACTAGCGTCCTTCTCGAATGAGCAGTTCTTC.

This chain links TRBV5-4 with TRBJ2-2; no reliable D call. Germline V gives CDR1 SGHNT, CDR2 YYREEE (reference sequence). This CDR3 has 13 amino acids. Trimming shortened V by 3 bases and J by 8 bases, and 11 bases separated the two germline ends. CDR3 DNA: TGTGCCAGCAGCTGGGTAGGGTTTGGGGAGCTGTTTTTT. It codes for CASSWVGFGELFF.

The gene calls are TRBV18 and TRBJ2-5, with D perhaps matching TRBD2 (6 bases). The CDR3 runs 19 residues. The V gene lost 0 bases and the J gene lost 3 bases, with 23 bases spanning the gap. Germline V gene data show CDR1 as KGHSH and CDR2 as LQKENI. The CDR3 sequence is CASSPPRGVSDVSEETQYF. CDR3 nucleotides: TGTGCCAGCTCACCACCGCGGGGTGTTTCCGATGTTTCGGAAGAGACCCAGTACTTC.

The V gene is TRBV4-2, the J gene TRBJ2-5; D gene uncertain. The V gene lost 0 bases and the J gene lost 1 base, with 9 bases spanning the gap. The germline V gene has CDR1 LGHNA and CDR2 YNFKEQ. CDR3 length equals 15 residues. The CDR3 nucleotides are TGTGCCAGCAGCCAAGAGGTAACTCGCCAAGAGACCCAGTACTTC. Encoded protein: CASSQEVTRQETQYF.